The text below deals with one TCR beta chain. Its cognate antigen is unknown. The record originates from a study of PD-1 blockade in mismatch repair-deficient tumors. Overall study findings and caveats: Rapid post-treatment expansion, then contraction, generally preceding radiologic response, marked tumor-resident clones.

Data came from immunoSEQ multiplex PCR; TCRdb stores just in-frame clones and leaves some out. The data hold around 49,000 clones, with 77% observed a single time. All patients were mismatch repair deficient, assessed by either PCR or immunohistochemistry. The clonotype was recovered from an adult with mismatch repair-deficient cancer. The sample consisted of PBMCs, taken before pembrolizumab treatment.

CDR3 sequence (DNA): TGTGCAAGTCGCTACCTTCTAGACTACAATGAGCAGTTCTTC. This sequence encodes CASRYLLDYNEQFF. The chain combines TRBV12-2 with TRBJ2-1; no DNA check was done on the table's D call, TRBD2. TRBV12-2 is annotated as a pseudogene. The CDR3 sequence is 14 residues long.